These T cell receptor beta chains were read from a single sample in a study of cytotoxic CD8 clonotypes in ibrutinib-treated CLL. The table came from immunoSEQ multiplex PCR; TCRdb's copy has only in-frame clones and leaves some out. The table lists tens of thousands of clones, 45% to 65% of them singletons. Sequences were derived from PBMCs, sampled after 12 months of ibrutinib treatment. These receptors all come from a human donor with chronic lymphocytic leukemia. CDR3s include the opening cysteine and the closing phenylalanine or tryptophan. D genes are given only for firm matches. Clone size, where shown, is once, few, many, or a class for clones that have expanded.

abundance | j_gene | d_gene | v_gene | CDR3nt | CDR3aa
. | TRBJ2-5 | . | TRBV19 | TGTGCCAGTAGTATATCTTCCCCAGAGACCCAGTACTTC | CASSISSPETQYF
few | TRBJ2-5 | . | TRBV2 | TGTGCCAGCAAGGGGGACGGAGAGACCCAGTACTTC | CASKGDGETQYF
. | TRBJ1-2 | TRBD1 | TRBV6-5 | TGTGCCAGCAGTAACGACAGGGTCGGGGGCTACACCTTC | CASSNDRVGGYTF
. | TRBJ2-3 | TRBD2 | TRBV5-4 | TGTGCCAGCAGCTTGACTGGAGCGGGGGGGCCTAAGAATACGCAGTATTTT | CASSLTGAGGPKNTQYF
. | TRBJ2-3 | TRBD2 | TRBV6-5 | TGTGCCAGCAGCTACTCCGCCGGGAGGGTCACAGATACGCAGTATTTT | CASSYSAGRVTDTQYF
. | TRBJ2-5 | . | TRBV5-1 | TGCGCCAGCAGAATGAGCAACCAAGAGACCCAGTACTTC | CASRMSNQETQYF
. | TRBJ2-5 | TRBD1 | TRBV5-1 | TGCGCCAGCAGCACCCAAGACAGGGGAGTAGAGACCCAGTACTTC | CASSTQDRGVETQYF
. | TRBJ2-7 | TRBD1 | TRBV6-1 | TGTGCCAGCAGCCTACGGGACAGGGGTTACGAGCAGTACTTC | CASSLRDRGYEQYF
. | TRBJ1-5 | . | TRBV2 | TGTGCCAGCAGTGATCGGGGCAGGACGCAGCCCCAGCATTTT | CASSDRGRTQPQHF
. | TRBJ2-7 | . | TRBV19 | TGTGCCAGTAAGTTAGGCGGAGAACGGGACGAGCAGTACTTC | CASKLGGERDEQYF
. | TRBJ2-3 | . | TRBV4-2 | TGTGCCAGCAGCCAAGATCCCGGGCGGACGCAGTATTTT | CASSQDPGRTQYF
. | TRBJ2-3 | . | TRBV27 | TGTGCCAGTAGATCCTACACAGATACGCAGTATTTT | CASRSYTDTQYF
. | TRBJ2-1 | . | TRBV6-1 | TGTGCCAGCAAACAGGTCTCACGTGGCAATGAGCAGTTCTTC | CASKQVSRGNEQFF
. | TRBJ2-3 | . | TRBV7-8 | TGTGCCAGCAGCACCCGACAGTACACAGATACGCAGTATTTT | CASSTRQYTDTQYF
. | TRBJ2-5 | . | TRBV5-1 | TGCGCCAGCAGCTTGGCAGGGGCAGAGACCCAGTACTTC | CASSLAGAETQYF
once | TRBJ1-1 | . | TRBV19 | TGTGCCAGTAGTGGACACGGACACACTGAAGCTTTCTTT | CASSGHGHTEAFF
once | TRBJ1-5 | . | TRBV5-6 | TGTGCCAGCAGCACTTGGGGGCTACCACGGTCGCCCCAGCATTTT | CASSTWGLPRSPQHF
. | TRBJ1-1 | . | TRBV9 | TGTGCCAGCAGCGTAACTGGGATGAACACTGAAGCTTTCTTT | CASSVTGMNTEAFF
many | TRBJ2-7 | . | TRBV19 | TGTGCCAGCAGTGCCCAGGGATTCACCTACGAGCAGTACTTC | CASSAQGFTYEQYF
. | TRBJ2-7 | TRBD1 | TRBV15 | TGTGCCACCAGCAGACTCGACAGGGCGGGCTACGAGCAGTACTTC | CATSRLDRAGYEQYF
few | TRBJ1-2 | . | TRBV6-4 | TGTGCCAGCAGTGGCCGGTTTGGCTACACCTTC | CASSGRFGYTF
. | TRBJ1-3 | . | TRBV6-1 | TGTGCCAGCAGTCAAGGGAGTCGCCCTGGAAACACCATATATTTT | CASSQGSRPGNTIYF
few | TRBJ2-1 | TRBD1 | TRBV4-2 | TGTGCCAGCAGCCCACAAGCCGGGACAGGGTTCTACAATGAGCAGTTCTTC | CASSPQAGTGFYNEQFF
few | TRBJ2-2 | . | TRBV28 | TGTGCCAGCAGAAAGGGTGGGGTGAACACCGGGGAGCTGTTTTTT | CASRKGGVNTGELFF
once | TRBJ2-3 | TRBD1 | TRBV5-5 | TGTGCCAGCAGCCACAGGGGCGAGGTGGCAGATACGCAGTATTTT | CASSHRGEVADTQYF
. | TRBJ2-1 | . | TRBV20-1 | TGCAGTGCCCCTACCATAAATGAGCAGTTCTTC | CSAPTINEQFF
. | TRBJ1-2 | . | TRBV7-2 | TGTGCCCGCCGGGGGGCCAAGGGCTACACCTTC | CARRGAKGYTF
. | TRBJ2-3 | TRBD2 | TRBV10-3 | TGTGCCATCAGGGGAGGGAATCGCACAGATACGCAGTATTTT | CAIRGGNRTDTQYF
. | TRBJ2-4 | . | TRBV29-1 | TGCAGCGTAAATGGGGCCAAAAACATTCAGTACTTC | CSVNGAKNIQYF